A selection of T cell receptor beta chains follows, all from one sample in a study of T cell repertoires in cytomegalovirus infection. TCRdb passed the reads through MiXCR, listing each CDR3 protein once. Of about 180,000 distinct CDR3 sequences listed, about 20% are singletons. These receptors lack a known antigen. The sequencing here drew on CD8+ T cells from cultured PBMCs, taken from culture after CMV antigen stimulation. The source of these receptors is a human donor in good health (CMV status not recorded). Some clones in this sample may be carry-over from other donors' samples. Both conserved end residues are part of each CDR3. Only part of the rows carry a size: once, few, many, or a class if the clone is expanded.

TRBV7-9 . CASSLAGDIDLSGANVLTF
TRBV6-2/TRBV6-3 . CASSLGTLYQPQHF
TRBV6-2/TRBV6-3 . CASSSDGTYGTEAFF
TRBV7-8 few CASSLAGGTLNEQYF
TRBV6-4 . CASSDRDTGELFF
TRBV12-3/TRBV12-4 . CASSPGRRTYNEQFF
TRBV7-2 many CASSRIHRTGELETQYF
TRBV7-3 few CASSPLGGTGINEQFF
TRBV5-4 few CASSLDREITSSYEQYF
TRBV7-2 few CASSSDRGLSEKLFF
TRBV15 . CATSRGTGLPEAFF
TRBV7-2 . CASRFGETQYF
TRBV4-3 . CASSQDEGLVYGYTF
TRBV10-3 few CAISESSGYGYTF
TRBV6-5 few CASSYSRTGLMNTEAFF
TRBV3-1 . CASSQDPSGVRGNSPLHF
TRBV12-3/TRBV12-4 few CASSFSLQGSADTQYF
TRBV7-9 few CASSLGGLGLGNQPQHF
TRBV9 few CASSAATGEHSYNEQFF
TRBV12-3/TRBV12-4 . CASSGQGANSPLHF
TRBV7-6 few CASSSGPGATNEKLFF
TRBV20-1 . CSAPGQGANGPPYEQYF
TRBV11-1 . CASSLSDRPPYEQYF
TRBV2 . CASSETLSTDTQYF
TRBV7-8 few CASSLTPVLGYEQYF
TRBV19 . CASRPTVNSPLHF
TRBV19 . CASHERLGGAFF